Listed below are T cell receptor beta chains from one sample, sequenced in a study of response to subunit inactivated influenza vaccine. Via MiXCR, TCRdb re-called the RT-PCR reads, giving one row per CDR3 protein. The table lists hundreds of thousands of distinct CDR3 sequences, approximately 7.6% of them singletons. The material sequenced was PBMCs from blood, taken roughly 24 months after vaccination. Receptors originate from a man aged 50 to 69 who received an inactivated influenza vaccine. CDR3s include the opening cysteine and the closing phenylalanine or tryptophan. Each record gives: J gene, V gene, CDR3 protein.

TRBJ2-3	TRBV4-1	CASSQDPTATDTQYF
TRBJ2-2	TRBV12-3/TRBV12-4	CASTATSGRAAGELFF
TRBJ2-7	TRBV29-1	CSVELPGSYEQYF
TRBJ2-3	TRBV11-2	CASSLVLGLAGASSWNTQYF
TRBJ2-6	TRBV12-3/TRBV12-4	CASSWGFGANVLTF
TRBJ1-2	TRBV4-3	CASSQDTETGSAYGYTF
TRBJ1-5	TRBV7-9	CASSPYGKPQHF
TRBJ1-3	TRBV20-1	CSAGTLSSGNTIYF
TRBJ2-7	TRBV5-1	CASSLWPARGNYEQYF
TRBJ2-7	TRBV5-6	CASGPGLAGGNPYEQYF
TRBJ2-7	TRBV3-1	CASSQYQEPSEQYF
TRBJ1-1	TRBV10-3	CAISDGGRGTEAFF
TRBJ2-1	TRBV28	CASSLVAGPSYNEQFF
TRBJ2-1	TRBV11-2	CASSLGRGLVEQFF
TRBJ2-3	TRBV28	CASSWKRGTDTQYF
TRBJ2-7	TRBV12-3/TRBV12-4	CASSREGYEQYF
TRBJ2-7	TRBV6-2/TRBV6-3	CASSYSSVQPEQYF
TRBJ2-2	TRBV11-2	CASSADRRTNTGELFF
TRBJ2-2	TRBV29-1	CSVDGGGGELFF
TRBJ2-3	TRBV12-3/TRBV12-4	CATGHSTDTQYF
TRBJ2-3	TRBV7-2	CASSLAVARTDTQYF
TRBJ2-7	TRBV6-5	CASSYDGGHYEQYF
TRBJ2-1	TRBV28	CAILAGGNRNEQFF
TRBJ2-4	TRBV6-1	CASRLPGGKNIQYF
TRBJ2-3	TRBV20-1	CSATGASGSTDTQYF
TRBJ1-1	TRBV28	CASNIMAQLLNTEAFF
TRBJ2-1	TRBV3-1	CASSQVGNNEQFF
TRBJ2-2	TRBV12-3/TRBV12-4	CASSFTAGVTGELFF
TRBJ1-5	TRBV6-1	CASSPVQFNQPQHF
TRBJ2-7	TRBV20-1	CSARDPGEEYF
TRBJ2-7	TRBV27	CASGWREGYEQYF
TRBJ1-5	TRBV6-1	CASSLTGYSNQPQHF
TRBJ2-1	TRBV4-1	CASSRLAGTSGRNEQFF
TRBJ2-7	TRBV7-2	CASSRGTSRLYEQYF
TRBJ2-6	TRBV10-3	CAISPSSGANVLTF
TRBJ1-6	TRBV5-1	CASSQKGQGSSPLHF
TRBJ2-7	TRBV7-9	CATRREVSREQYF
TRBJ2-2	TRBV5-1	CASSLALAGVNTGELFF
TRBJ2-7	TRBV7-7	CASSQGQGASVQYF
TRBJ2-7	TRBV7-2	CASSPSPVYEQYF
TRBJ2-1	TRBV9	CASSPSAYNEQFF
TRBJ1-3	TRBV6-5	CASSYSPPNSGNTIYF
TRBJ2-7	TRBV4-3	CASSQDLQGEQYF
TRBJ1-5	TRBV7-9	CASSWGDSNQPQHF